This TCR beta chain was retrieved from a study of graft-versus-host responses after intestinal transplantation. At the level of the study: For two to four years after anti-thymocyte globulin induction, all recipients took tacrolimus and steroids.

Comment on this clone: The antigen remains unidentified.

Study outcomes and limitations: Within the allografts of patients who had graft-donor T cell macrochimerism, graft-versus-host to host-versus-graft clonal ratios were high. Early after transplant, HvG clones declined as circulating GvH clones peaked. Researchers found GvH clones in recipient marrow, and some showed up first in ileum or blood.

Libraries were prepared by immunoSEQ multiplex PCR; TCRdb keeps only in-frame clonotypes and omits some of them. This table has about 23,000 clones, over 90% appearing once. This TCR was sampled from a human patient who received an intestinal transplant, so some T cells may come from the graft donor. Sample: PBMCs, taken almost 40 days after intestinal transplant.

The CDR3 reads CASSYQIRTGGNEQYF. CDR3 nucleotides: TGTGCCAGCAGTTACCAGATCAGGACAGGGGGCAACGAGCAGTACTTC. The rearrangement links TRBV6-5 to TRBJ2-7, with 11 bases identical to TRBD1. This CDR3 is built from 16 residues. Germline V CDR1 and CDR2: MNHEY, SVGAGI. The trim removed 2 bases at V and 5 bases at J, leaving 8 bases unmatched.